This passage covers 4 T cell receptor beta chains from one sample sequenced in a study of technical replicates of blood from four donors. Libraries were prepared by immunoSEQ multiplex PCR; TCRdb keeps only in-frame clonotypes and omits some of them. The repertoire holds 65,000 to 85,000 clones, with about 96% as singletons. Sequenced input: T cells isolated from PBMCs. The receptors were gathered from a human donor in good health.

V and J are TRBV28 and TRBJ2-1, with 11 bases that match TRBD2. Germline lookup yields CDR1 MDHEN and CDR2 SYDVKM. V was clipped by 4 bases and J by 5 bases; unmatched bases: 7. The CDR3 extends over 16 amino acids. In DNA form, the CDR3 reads TGTGCCAGCAGTTACCCGGGACTAGCGGCCAACAATGAGCAGTTCTTC. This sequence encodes CASSYPGLAANNEQFF.

CDR3 bases: TGTGCCTGGCGGGACTACCACAATGAGCAGTTCTTC. Translation: CAWRDYHNEQFF. This chain uses TRBV30 with TRBJ2-1, with 7 bases that match TRBD2. The CDR3 has 12 residues. The junction had 3 bases not matched to a gene; V was cut back by 5 bases and J by 5 bases. CDR1 is GTSNPN, CDR2 SVGIG, per germline (reference sequence).

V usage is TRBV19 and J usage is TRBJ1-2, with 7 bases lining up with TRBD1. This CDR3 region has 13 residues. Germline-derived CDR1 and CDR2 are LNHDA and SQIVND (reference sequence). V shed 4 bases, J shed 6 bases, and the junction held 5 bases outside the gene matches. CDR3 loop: CASSSWDRDGYTF. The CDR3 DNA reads TGTGCCAGTAGTAGCTGGGACAGAGATGGCTACACCTTC.

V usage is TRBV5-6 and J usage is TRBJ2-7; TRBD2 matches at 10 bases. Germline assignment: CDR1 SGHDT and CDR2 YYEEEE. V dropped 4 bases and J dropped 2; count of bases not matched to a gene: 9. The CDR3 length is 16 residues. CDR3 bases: TGTGCCAGCAGCCCCTTATCTAGCGGGAGCGCCTACGAGCAGTACTTC. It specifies CASSPLSSGSAYEQYF.